This T cell receptor beta chain was recovered during a study of Ad26.COV2.S vaccination and SARS-CoV-2 variants. Study-wide context: Intramuscular Ad26.COV2.S doses were given once or twice, 56 days apart.

TCRdb's table, derived via immunoSEQ multiplex PCR, lists solely in-frame clones and lacks some. Here the sample spans over 400,000 clones, 89% being singletons. Germline-derived CDR1 and CDR2 are LGHNA and YNFKEQ. Trimming shortened V by 8 bases and J by 2 bases, and 13 bases separated the two germline ends. The CDR3 is 13 residues long. Treatment indicated: 15 to 20 received Ad26.COV2.S at low or high dose, single or two shots; several received placebo; per-sample allocation not given. On day 63 after the first injection, vaccine and placebo recipients gave samples. V gene TRBV4-2 combines with J gene TRBJ2-7; weak D call: TRBD2 (6 bases). The starting material was peripheral blood, obtained in a trial of Ad26.COV2.S vaccine versus placebo. The TCR originated in a person between 18 and 65 years old who received the Ad26.COV2.S COVID-19 vaccine or a placebo. The CDR3 spells CASAWRGTYEQYF. CDR3 DNA: TGTGCCAGCGCGTGGAGGGGCACCTACGAGCAGTACTTC.